The present T cell receptor (beta chain) was sequenced within a study of shared clonotypes between healthy human individuals. Germline CDR1 and CDR2: LNHDA and SQIVND (reference sequence). The CDR3 consists of 16 residues. V was trimmed by 5 bases and J by 8 bases, leaving 22 bases between them. Worth noting for this clone: Its specificity is not known.

The method was immunoSEQ multiplex PCR; TCRdb's version includes in-frame clones alone and lacks a portion of them. There are about 2.4 million clones in the sample; approximately 93% occur only once, and around 0.37% lies in the top ten. Study outcomes and limitations: Among non-shared clonotypes, generation probabilities were lower than among those shared by all four donors.

The chain carries TRBV19 and TRBJ2-1; no clear D. The sequencing sample was made of naive CD4+ T cells from PBMCs. Subset denoted: CD45RA+ positively selected. This clonotype originated in a young man in good health. Some clones in this sample may be carry-over from other donors' samples. The CDR3 is CASSQYGPEVGDEQFF. CDR3 DNA: TGTGCCAGTAGTCAGTATGGACCCGAGGTCGGCGATGAGCAGTTCTTC.